This TCR beta chain was documented in a study of spatial heterogeneity in lung cancer. Broader study findings: Tumoral mutation counts were tracked by counts of expanded intratumoral alpha and beta TCRs.

This clonotype has a count of ten or more. The antigen remains unidentified. Described time point: sample taken at primary tumor resection. Researchers sequenced whole RNA taken from tumor, nontumor lung or frozen PBMC without sorting. A distinct unique molecular identifier was carried by each TCR cDNA molecule. TCRdb re-derived calls from the 5' RACE reads in MiXCR, one entry per CDR3 protein. Of thousands of distinct CDR3 sequences listed, about 10% are singletons. This TCR was recovered from a female donor with early-stage non-small cell lung cancer. The specimen was lung tumor tissue, collected at surgery.

The CDR3 loop reads CASSYSAQPYNEQFF. The CDR3 bases are TGTGCCAGCAGTTACTCGGCACAGCCCTACAATGAGCAGTTCTTC. The J gene is TRBJ2-1, the V gene TRBV6-2 or TRBV6-3; D is unresolved. CDR1 MNHEY and CDR2 SVGEGT come from the germline V gene. CDR3 length equals 15 residues. Trimming cost V 0 bases and J 2 bases, with 8 bases left between them.